A selection of T cell receptor beta chains follows, all from one sample in a study of T cells expressing NK-cell markers. TCRdb reprocessed the 5' RACE reads, with one entry per CDR3 protein and no DNA. The listing contains 450,000 to 600,000 distinct CDR3 sequences. The sample comprised blood T cells: a sorted CD56 or NKG2C T cell subset, CD4+ or CD8+ T cells, or bulk PBMC T cells (not recorded which). The receptors come from a man younger than 35 in good health. CDR3s include the opening cysteine and the closing phenylalanine or tryptophan.

v_call	j_call	cdr3_aa
TRBV20-1	TRBJ1-4	CSASPMVGEKLFF
TRBV29-1	TRBJ2-2	CSASGVATATGELFF
TRBV27	TRBJ2-5	CASSPAYGTDQETQYF
TRBV7-8	TRBJ2-3	CASSLLTGGGDTQYF
TRBV12-2	TRBJ2-5	CASRLGRLPQETQYF
TRBV7-2	TRBJ2-7	CASSLTSRQGLYEQYF
TRBV5-1	TRBJ2-5	CASSLTTGGFQTQYF
TRBV2	TRBJ1-3	CASRTGIGNTIYF
TRBV5-1	TRBJ2-1	CASSLGLSSSYNEQFF
TRBV20-1	TRBJ2-3	CSARPRDRGPDTQYF
TRBV12-3/TRBV12-4	TRBJ2-2	CASRILAGDGVTGELFF
TRBV2	TRBJ2-2	CASWKRWNTGELFF
TRBV4-1	TRBJ2-1	CASSQRNSPLNEQFF
TRBV6-2/TRBV6-3	TRBJ1-5	CASRQTGTSVAGPQHF
TRBV6-5	TRBJ1-1	CASSGGLSNTEAFF
TRBV6-5	TRBJ2-1	CASSYVVPTLSSYNEQFF
TRBV7-2	TRBJ2-7	CASSRTGFSSYEQYF
TRBV6-1	TRBJ1-1	CASNMGARTEAFF
TRBV4-2	TRBJ2-3	CASSQGLAGAPDTQYF
TRBV2	TRBJ1-1	CASSGTDMRNTEAFF
TRBV7-2	TRBJ2-5	CASSLGGRAQETQYF
TRBV29-1	TRBJ1-2	CSVEDRTDSGYTF
TRBV4-3	TRBJ2-7	CASSQGLTGFSYEQYF
TRBV27	TRBJ2-1	CASSLSEATSGRAVNEQFF
TRBV25-1	TRBJ1-1	CASNYGGIEAFF
TRBV12-3/TRBV12-4	TRBJ2-3	CASSPKRSTDTQYF
TRBV10-3	TRBJ2-1	CAISGTTRSEQFF
TRBV7-2	TRBJ2-1	CASSPTSGTTNEQFF
TRBV4-1	TRBJ2-3	CASSQEKGQGLTDTQYF